A single sample gave rise to the 27 T cell receptor beta chains below, sequenced in a study of shared clonotypes between healthy human individuals. Clones were read by immunoSEQ multiplex PCR, and TCRdb kept only the in-frame ones, dropping some. This table holds some 2.4 million clones, 93% found once. The sequencing input was naive CD4+ T cells from PBMCs. Stated subset: CD45RA+ positively selected. The receptors originated from a man younger than 30 in good health. Some clones in this sample may be carry-over from other donors' samples.

CDR3 protein: CASSSKTGSVGNEQFF. CDR3 DNA sequence: TGTGCCAGCAGCTCTAAAACAGGGTCGGTCGGCAATGAGCAGTTCTTC. This chain connects TRBV5-4 to TRBJ2-1; perhaps TRBD1 as D (6 bases). V gave up 3 bases and J gave up 6 bases, with 19 bases separating them. Germline V gives CDR1 SGHNT, CDR2 YYREEE (reference sequence). CDR3 size: 16 residues.

V gene TRBV12-5 combines with J gene TRBJ2-2; D is unresolved. Trimming stripped 1 base from V and 1 base from J, with 4 bases between. Per the germline V gene, CDR1 is LGHNT and CDR2 is FRNRAP. CDR3 length equals 14 residues. As DNA, the CDR3 is TGTGCTAGTGGTTTGGGAGGGAACACCGGGGAGCTGTTTTTT. Translating gives CASGLGGNTGELFF.

This chain links TRBV27 with TRBJ1-4; D perhaps matches TRBD1 (6 bases). Trimming removed 6 bases from V and 6 bases from J, with 17 bases in between. This CDR3 has 15 residues. Germline CDR1 reads MNHEY; CDR2 reads SMNVEV (reference sequence). For the CDR3, the DNA is TGTGCCAGCAGAACGTTTGGAGGGGGGCATGAAAAACTGTTTTTT. Encoded protein: CASRTFGGGHEKLFF. The full variable domain, in which reference TRBV27 and TRBJ1-4 provide the parts outside the CDR3, is EAQVTQNPRYLITVTGKKLTVTCSQNMNHEYMSWYRQDPGLGLRQIYYSMNVEVTDKGDVPEGYKVSRKEKRNFPLILESPSPNQTSLYFCASRTFGGGHEKLFFGSGTQLSVL.

The count of this clone is one. Other nucleotide sequences in the sample specify the same CDR3. The rearrangement joins TRBV5-1 to TRBJ2-3; D not certain. Trimming shortened V by 2 bases and J by 0 bases, and 7 bases separated the two germline ends. This CDR3 spans 14 amino acids. Germline CDR1 SGHRS, CDR2 YFSETQ. Here the CDR3 reads CASSLPGSTDTQYF. The CDR3 nucleotides are TGCGCCAGCAGCTTACCCGGGAGCACAGATACGCAGTATTTT.

The chain joins TRBV28 to TRBJ2-1, with 7 bases identical to TRBD2. The CDR3 is made up of 16 amino acids. From germline, CDR1 is MDHEN and CDR2 SYDVKM. The trim removed 6 bases at V and 2 bases at J, leaving 10 bases unmatched. The CDR3 DNA follows: TGTGCCAGCAGCCGCAAACTAGCGAGGACCTACAATGAGCAGTTCTTC. Translation: CASSRKLARTYNEQFF.

The J gene is TRBJ2-1, the V gene TRBV7-2, with 7 bases lining up with TRBD2. The ends lost 6 bases at V and 4 bases at J; junction bases unmatched: 9. CDR3 size: 15 residues. Germline values: CDR1 SGHTA, CDR2 FQGNSA. The CDR3 is CASRPGLGLYNEQFF. The CDR3 DNA reads TGTGCCAGCAGACCTGGACTAGGACTATACAATGAGCAGTTCTTC.

In DNA, the CDR3 is TGCGCCAGCAGCCAGGTCCTGCCAAAAGATACGCAGTATTTT. Protein sequence: CASSQVLPKDTQYF. V and J are TRBV4-1 and TRBJ2-3, with no clear D. The CDR3 is 14 residues long. The ends were cut back, 3 bases at V and 5 bases at J, with 12 bases in the middle. Germline V gene sequence: CDR1 MGHRA, CDR2 YSYEKL.

The chain joins TRBV7-8 to TRBJ2-5; 7 nucleotides match TRBD2. V lost 2 bases and J lost 7; bases outside the gene matches: 4. This CDR3 contains 13 residues. In germline, CDR1 is SGHVS, CDR2 FQNEAQ. CDR3 DNA sequence: TGTGCCAGCAGCTTAAATGGGGGGGGGACCCAGTACTTC. This codes for CASSLNGGGTQYF.

The rearrangement links TRBV6-6 to TRBJ2-7, with D perhaps TRBD1 (6 bases). This CDR3 comprises 16 residues. Germline V gene lookup returns CDR1 MNHNY and CDR2 SVGAGI (reference sequence). The germline V and J ends were trimmed by 0 bases and 0 bases, with 12 bases remaining between them. The CDR3 loop is CASSYSWQGRSYEQYF. The DNA for the CDR3 is TGTGCCAGCAGTTACTCCTGGCAGGGGCGCTCCTACGAGCAGTACTTC.

This clone is a singleton in its sample. This chain connects TRBV7-2 to TRBJ2-3; TRBD2 aligns across 10 bases. The V gene end was trimmed by 6 bases and the J gene end by 3 bases; junction bases not matched to a gene: 6. The CDR3 is made up of 15 amino acids. Looked up from germline, CDR1 is SGHTA and CDR2 is FQGNSA. The CDR3 region is CASSIAGGGTDTQYF. CDR3 sequence (DNA): TGTGCCAGCAGTATAGCGGGAGGAGGGACAGATACGCAGTATTTT.

V is TRBV18 and J is TRBJ2-2; 10 bases match TRBD1. The V gene end was trimmed by 4 bases and the J gene end by 0 bases; junction bases not matched to a gene: 2. CDR1 is KGHSH and CDR2 is LQKENI in the germline V gene. The CDR3 loop spans 16 amino acids. The CDR3: CASSRQGATNTGELFF. Here the CDR3 DNA reads TGTGCCAGCTCACGACAGGGGGCAACGAACACCGGGGAGCTGTTTTTT.

The chain recombines TRBV7-3 with TRBJ2-6, with 8 bases identical to TRBD1. CDR3 length equals 14 residues. Germline lookup yields CDR1 SGHTA and CDR2 FQGTGA. The junction had 7 bases not matched to a gene; V was cut back by 6 bases and J by 9 bases. The CDR3 sequence is CASSSQGVGNVLTF. CDR3 sequence (DNA): TGTGCCAGCAGTTCACAGGGGGTGGGCAACGTCCTGACTTTC.

Here the CDR3 DNA reads TGTGCCAGCAGCGTAGCCCCTGGCCCGAGCTATGAGCAGTTCTTC. This gives the protein CASSVAPGPSYEQFF. J is TRBJ2-1 and V is TRBV9, with no clear D. Trimming left V 0 bases short and J 8 bases short, with 15 bases between. This CDR3 comprises 15 residues. The germline CDR1 and CDR2 sequences are SGDLS and YYNGEE.

The gene calls are TRBV4-1 and TRBJ1-5; D gene ambiguous. Trimming cost V 1 base and J 5 bases, with 3 bases left between them. CDR1 MGHRA and CDR2 YSYEKL come from the germline V gene. The CDR3 is 12 amino acids. The CDR3 sequence: CASSQGHQPQHF. Here the CDR3 DNA reads TGCGCCAGCAGCCAAGGTCATCAGCCCCAGCATTTT.

The V call is TRBV5-1, the J call TRBJ1-2, with D perhaps matching TRBD1 (6 bases). Germline V lookup: CDR1 SGHRS, CDR2 YFSETQ. V lost 6 bases and J 8 bases, leaving 20 bases between the germline ends. The CDR3 extends over 14 amino acids. CDR3 loop: CASTNVTGIRGYTF. DNA for the CDR3: TGCGCCAGCACGAATGTAACAGGGATAAGGGGCTACACCTTC.

V and J are TRBV6-6 and TRBJ1-2; D may be TRBD1 (5 bases). This CDR3 spans 12 amino acids. Trimming shortened V by 6 bases and J by 8 bases, and 13 bases separated the two germline ends. Per the germline V gene, CDR1 is MNHNY and CDR2 is SVGAGI (reference sequence). The CDR3 loop is CASSQGVGGYTF. CDR3 coding DNA: TGTGCCAGCAGCCAGGGAGTTGGGGGCTACACCTTC.

A remark on this clone: This specimen includes other DNA sequences encoding the same CDR3. The rearrangement links TRBV18 to TRBJ2-5; TRBD1 aligns across 11 bases. The V gene's germline CDR1 is KGHSH and CDR2 LQKENI. This CDR3 has 13 amino acids. The ends lost 4 bases at V and 5 bases at J; junction bases unmatched: 0. CDR3 in amino acids: CASSRDRGETQYF. The CDR3 nucleotides read TGTGCCAGCTCACGGGACAGGGGGGAGACCCAGTACTTC.

The V and J genes are TRBV6-6 and TRBJ1-4; 10 bases are shared with TRBD1. The length of the CDR3 is 15 residues. The V and J ends lost 11 bases and 17 bases, in that order; junction bases with no gene match: 23. The germline V gene encodes CDR1 MNHNY and CDR2 SVGAGI (reference sequence). CDR3: CAALGDRGKRELPFF. The CDR3 bases are TGTGCCGCTCTTGGGGACAGGGGAAAGCGTGAGTTACCCTTTTTT.

The V gene is TRBV5-7, the J gene TRBJ1-4; possibly TRBD1 for D (5 bases). TRBV5-7 has ORF status, its function being uncertain. The CDR3 has 9 residues. The CDR3 DNA sequence: TGTCAGGGCAGGGAAAAACTGTTTTTT. Its protein is CQGREKLFF.

With respect to this clone: Other DNA sequences in this sample translate to the same CDR3. The gene calls are TRBV29-1 and TRBJ1-2; tentative D call: TRBD1 (5 bases). The V gene lost 6 bases and the J gene lost 4 bases, with 9 bases spanning the gap. The germline V gene has CDR1 SQVTM and CDR2 ANQGSEA. This CDR3 is built from 11 residues. CDR3 protein: CSVAGSYGYTF. Here the CDR3 DNA reads TGCAGCGTGGCAGGGTCCTATGGCTACACCTTC.

This clone was counted a single time. The V and J genes are TRBV28 and TRBJ1-1; 10 bases fit TRBD1. CDR3 length: 16 amino acids. Germline assignment: CDR1 MDHEN and CDR2 SYDVKM. Trimming took 4 bases from V and 7 from J; bases not matched to a gene: 12. The CDR3 sequence: CASSSLPGQGKNEAFF. CDR3 sequence (DNA): TGTGCCAGCAGTTCCTTACCGGGACAGGGGAAAAATGAAGCTTTCTTT.

V and J are TRBV5-5 and TRBJ1-1, with D uncertain. Trimming shortened V by 0 bases and J by 3 bases, and 12 bases separated the two germline ends. CDR3 length: 15 amino acids. CDR1 SGHKS and CDR2 YYEKEE come from the germline V gene (reference sequence). CDR3 amino acids: CASSLGTVVYTEAFF. CDR3 coding DNA: TGTGCCAGCAGCTTGGGAACAGTAGTTTACACTGAAGCTTTCTTT. The whole variable domain, remainder taken from reference TRBV5-5 and TRBJ1-1, is DAGVTQSPTHLIKTRGQQVTLRCSPISGHKSVSWYQQVLGQGPQFIFQYYEKEERGRGNFPDRFSARQFPNYSSELNVNALLLGDSALYLCASSLGTVVYTEAFFGQGTRLTVV.

This chain connects TRBV4-1 to TRBJ1-3, with D tentatively TRBD1 (5 bases). The CDR3 has 17 amino acids. Trimming cost V 1 base and J 4 bases, with 17 bases left between them. CDR1 and CDR2 from the germline V gene are MGHRA and YSYEKL. The CDR3 region has the DNA TGCGCCAGCAGCCAAGCGTCAGAGACAGCTAGCGGAAACACCATATATTTT. It translates to CASSQASETASGNTIYF.

The rearrangement uses TRBV28 and TRBJ2-3; 9 bases fit TRBD2. Trimming removed 6 bases from V and 5 bases from J; junction bases left unmatched: 15. Germline V gene data show CDR1 as MDHEN and CDR2 as SYDVKM. This CDR3 spans 17 amino acids. This CDR3 is CASRLPLAGGRVDTQYF. Written as DNA, the CDR3 is TGTGCCAGCAGGCTCCCCTTGGCGGGAGGGCGGGTAGATACGCAGTATTTT.

This clone was recorded once. J is TRBJ2-5 and V is TRBV30, with D possibly matching TRBD2 (5 bases). The germline V gene has CDR1 GTSNPN and CDR2 SVGIG (reference sequence). V dropped 7 bases and J dropped 1 base, with 7 bases sitting between them. This CDR3 region has 11 residues. In nucleotides, the CDR3 is TGTGCCTTGGACTCCCAAGAGACCCAGTACTTC. Translating it yields CALDSQETQYF.

The chain links TRBV5-1 to TRBJ2-5; possible D gene TRBD1, 5 bases. The V end lost 1 base, the J end lost 5 bases, and 15 bases lay between the germline ends. Germline V gives CDR1 SGHRS, CDR2 YFSETQ. This CDR3 contains 15 residues. The CDR3 DNA reads TGCGCCAGCAGCTTGTGGGCAGGGCTCGCGGAGACCCAGTACTTC. Translating gives CASSLWAGLAETQYF. Together with reference TRBV5-1 and TRBJ2-5, the CDR3 gives the full variable domain: KAGVTQTPRYLIKTRGQQVTLSCSPISGHRSVSWYQQTPGQGLQFLFEYFSETQRNKGNFPGRFSGRQFSNSRSEMNVSTLELGDSALYLCASSLWAGLAETQYFGPGTRLLVL.

This clone was seen once. The V gene is TRBV7-9, the J gene TRBJ2-5; D is uncertain. V lost 4 bases, J lost 5 bases, and 17 bases lay in between. Germline CDR1 is SEHNR and CDR2 is FQNEAQ (reference sequence). This CDR3 region has 15 residues. CDR3 loop: CASSSNKTPFETQYF. The CDR3 DNA reads TGTGCCAGCAGCTCCAATAAGACCCCATTCGAGACCCAGTACTTC.